This T cell receptor (beta chain) comes out of a study of blood T cells in healthy people across ages. CDR3 length: 16 residues. V was clipped by 2 bases and J by 6 bases, with 17 bases between them. Germline V CDR1 and CDR2: SGHTA, FQGNSA. A second PCR of roughly 7 to 11 cycles used a sample-barcoded 5' primer and a J-beta primer mix. Tagging of each cDNA molecule was performed by a template-switch adaptor with 12 random nucleotides. TCRdb used MiXCR to reprocess the 5' RACE reads, holding one entry per CDR3 protein. The table lists some 1.5 million distinct CDR3 sequences, roughly 27% of them singletons.

The TCR sequence derives from a woman in her twenties or thirties in good health. V usage is TRBV7-2 and J usage is TRBJ2-1, with D possibly being TRBD2 (6 bases). The sequenced material came from blood. The CDR3, as DNA: TGTGCCAGCAGCTTAATCTCGGGAGTGGGGGGCAATGAGCAGTTCTTC. Translated, it gives CASSLISGVGGNEQFF.